This TCR beta chain was recorded in a study of response to subunit inactivated influenza vaccine. TCRdb ran MiXCR on the RT-PCR reads and lists one entry per CDR3 protein. Here the sample spans 150,000 to 200,000 distinct CDR3 sequences, approximately 12% being singletons. Note on this clonotype: At one end the junction does not follow the germline gene, possibly because of a read error.

The CDR3 totals 15 residues. Germline V gene sequence: CDR1 LGHDT, CDR2 YNNKEL (reference sequence). This sample also appeared in a second study, on T cells expressing NK-cell markers. This second study says: As the method of synthesis, 5'RACE template switching with UMIs yielded TCR beta cDNA.

The TCR was taken from a man in his forties or fifties who received an inactivated influenza vaccine. This sample comprised CD8+ T cells sorted from PBMCs, obtained 11 to 12 days after vaccination. This sequence joins TRBV3-1 and TRBJ2-7; 9 bases line up with TRBD1. The CDR3 DNA reads TGTGCCAGCGGCCAAGATTCGGGACAGGGTGACGAGCAGTACTTC. It is translated as CASGQDSGQGDEQYF.